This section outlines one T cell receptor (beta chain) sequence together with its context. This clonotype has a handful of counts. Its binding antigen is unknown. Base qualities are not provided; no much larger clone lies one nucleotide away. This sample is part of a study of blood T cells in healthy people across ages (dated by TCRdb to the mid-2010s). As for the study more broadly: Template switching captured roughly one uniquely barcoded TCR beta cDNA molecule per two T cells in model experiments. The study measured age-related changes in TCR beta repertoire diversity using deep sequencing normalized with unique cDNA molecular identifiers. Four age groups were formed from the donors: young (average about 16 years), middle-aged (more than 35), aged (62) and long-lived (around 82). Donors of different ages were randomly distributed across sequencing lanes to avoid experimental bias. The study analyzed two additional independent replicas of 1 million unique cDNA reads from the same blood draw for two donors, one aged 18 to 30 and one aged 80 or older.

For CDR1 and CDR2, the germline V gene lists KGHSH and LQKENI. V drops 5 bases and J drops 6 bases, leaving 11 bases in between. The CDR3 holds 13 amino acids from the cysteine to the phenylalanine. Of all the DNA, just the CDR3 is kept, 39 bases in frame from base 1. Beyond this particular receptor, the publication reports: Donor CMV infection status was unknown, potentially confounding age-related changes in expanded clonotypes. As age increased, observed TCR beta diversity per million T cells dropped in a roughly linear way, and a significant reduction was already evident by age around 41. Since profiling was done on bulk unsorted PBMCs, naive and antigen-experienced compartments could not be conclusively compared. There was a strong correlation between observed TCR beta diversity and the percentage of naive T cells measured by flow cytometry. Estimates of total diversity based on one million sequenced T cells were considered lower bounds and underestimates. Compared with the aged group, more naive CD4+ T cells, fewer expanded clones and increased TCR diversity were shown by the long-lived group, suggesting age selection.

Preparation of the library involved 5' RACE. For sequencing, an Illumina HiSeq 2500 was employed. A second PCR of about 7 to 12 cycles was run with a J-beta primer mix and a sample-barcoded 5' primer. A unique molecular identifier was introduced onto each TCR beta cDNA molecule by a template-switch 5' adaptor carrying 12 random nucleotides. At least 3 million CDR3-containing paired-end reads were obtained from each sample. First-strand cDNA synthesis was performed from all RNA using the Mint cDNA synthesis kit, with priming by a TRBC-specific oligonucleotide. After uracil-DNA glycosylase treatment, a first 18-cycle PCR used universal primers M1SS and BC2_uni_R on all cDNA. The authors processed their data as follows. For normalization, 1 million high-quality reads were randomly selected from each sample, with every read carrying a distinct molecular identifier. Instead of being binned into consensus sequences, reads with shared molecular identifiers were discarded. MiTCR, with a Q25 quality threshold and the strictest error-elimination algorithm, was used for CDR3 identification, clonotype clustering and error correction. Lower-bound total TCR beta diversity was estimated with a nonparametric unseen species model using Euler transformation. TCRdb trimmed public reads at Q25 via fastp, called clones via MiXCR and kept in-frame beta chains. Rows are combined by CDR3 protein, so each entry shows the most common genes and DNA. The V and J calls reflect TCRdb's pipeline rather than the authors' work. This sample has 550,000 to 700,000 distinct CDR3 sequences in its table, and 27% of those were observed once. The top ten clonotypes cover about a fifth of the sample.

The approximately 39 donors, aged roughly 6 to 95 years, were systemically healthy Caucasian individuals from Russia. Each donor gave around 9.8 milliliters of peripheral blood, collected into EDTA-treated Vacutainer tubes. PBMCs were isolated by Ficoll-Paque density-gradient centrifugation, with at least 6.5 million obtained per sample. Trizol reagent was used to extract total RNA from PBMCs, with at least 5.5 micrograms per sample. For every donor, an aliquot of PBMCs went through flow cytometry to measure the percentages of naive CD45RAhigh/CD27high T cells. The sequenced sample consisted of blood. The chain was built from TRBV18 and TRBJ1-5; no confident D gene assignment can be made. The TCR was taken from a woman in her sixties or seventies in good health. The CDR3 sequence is CASSIGSSQPQHF. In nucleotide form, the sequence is TGTGCCAGCTCAATCGGGTCGAGTCAGCCCCAGCATTTT.